Listed below are T cell receptor beta chains from one sample, sequenced in a study of cytomegalovirus exposure and HLA in healthy donors. Some clones are missing from TCRdb's copy, which holds only in-frame ones; the method was immunoSEQ multiplex PCR. The sample shows approximately 110,000 clones, about 85% of them seen only once. Sequenced sample: PBMCs. All receptors come from a woman between 18 and 30 years old in good health and CMV-seropositive. Both conserved end residues are part of each CDR3. A D gene is named only where the DNA matches it firmly. The size field is filled for only some rows; it gives once, few, many or a size class.

abundance,v_gene,j_gene,d_gene,len,CDR3nt,CDR3aa
-,TRBV5-1,TRBJ1-4,TRBD1,16,TGCGCCAGCACCAGGACAGGAGGTGCAACTAATGAAAAACTGTTTTTT,CASTRTGGATNEKLFF
-,TRBV4-1,TRBJ1-6,TRBD1,15,TGCGCCAGCAGCCAAGAATACAGGGACAGTTCACCCCTCCACTTT,CASSQEYRDSSPLHF
once,TRBV11-2,TRBJ2-5,-,14,TGTGCCAGCAGCGGGGGGAGAACCCAAGAGACCCAGTACTTC,CASSGGRTQETQYF
-,TRBV19,TRBJ2-3,TRBD2,14,TGTGCCAGTAGGACTAGCGGGAGCGCAGATACGCAGTATTTT,CASRTSGSADTQYF
-,TRBV11-3,TRBJ2-7,-,17,TGTGCCAGCAGCTTAGATCCAGGCAGTCTTATTCCCTACGAGCAGTACTTC,CASSLDPGSLIPYEQYF
-,TRBV14,TRBJ2-7,-,16,TGTGCCAGCAGCCCCCAGACCGGGAACCCAGAGCACGAGCAGTACTTC,CASSPQTGNPEHEQYF
-,TRBV5-5,TRBJ2-7,TRBD1,15,TGTGCCAGCAGCTTAGGGACAGGGCTCGCCTACGAGCAGTACTTC,CASSLGTGLAYEQYF
-,TRBV30,TRBJ2-6,TRBD1,14,TGTGCCAGTACGGACAGGGCTGGGGCCAACGTCCTGACTTTC,CASTDRAGANVLTF
-,TRBV4-1,TRBJ1-4,TRBD1,16,TGCGCCAGCAGCCCCCGGGACAGTGCAACTAATGAAAAACTGTTTTTT,CASSPRDSATNEKLFF
-,TRBV6-5,TRBJ1-1,-,14,TGTGCCAGCAGTCGCCAGGGCGAGAACACTGAAGCTTTCTTT,CASSRQGENTEAFF